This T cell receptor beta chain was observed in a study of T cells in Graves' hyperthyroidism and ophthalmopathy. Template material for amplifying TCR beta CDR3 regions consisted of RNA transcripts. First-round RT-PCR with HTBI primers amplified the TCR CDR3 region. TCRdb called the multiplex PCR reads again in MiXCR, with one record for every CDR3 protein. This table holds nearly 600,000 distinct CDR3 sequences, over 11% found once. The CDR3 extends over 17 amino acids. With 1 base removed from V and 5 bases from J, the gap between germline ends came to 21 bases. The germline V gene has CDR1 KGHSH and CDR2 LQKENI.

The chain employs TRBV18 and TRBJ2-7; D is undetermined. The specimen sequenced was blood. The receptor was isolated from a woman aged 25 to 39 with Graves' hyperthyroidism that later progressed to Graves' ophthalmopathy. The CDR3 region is CASSPRSFGPEPDEQYF. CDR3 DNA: TGTGCCAGCTCACCACGGAGTTTTGGACCTGAGCCCGACGAGCAGTACTTC. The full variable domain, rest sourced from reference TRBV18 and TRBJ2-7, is NAGVMQNPRHLVRRRGQEARLRCSPMKGHSHVYWYRQLPEEGLKFMVYLQKENIIDESGMPKERFSAEFPKEGPSILRIQQVVRGDSAAYFCASSPRSFGPEPDEQYFGPGTRLTVT.